This TCR beta chain was obtained from a study of T cell clones after liver transplantation. Study information: Tolerant meant at least one year fully off immunosuppression without liver enzymes above twice normal.

Here immunoSEQ multiplex PCR was the method, and the copy in TCRdb shows in-frame clones only, minus some. Of around 100,000 clones in the sample, 84% were seen once. The germline V gene has CDR1 KGHSH and CDR2 LQKENI. The V gene lost 2 bases and the J gene lost 1 base, with 8 bases spanning the gap. This CDR3 spans 15 amino acids. The sample in question was CD4+ T cells from blood, obtained approximately 50 months after liver transplant. This receptor was taken from a human patient who received a liver transplant. The T cells may come from the graft donor. V is TRBV18 and J is TRBJ2-2; D is unresolved. The CDR3 DNA is TGTGCCAGCTCACCAGGTTCAGGGAACACCGGGGAGCTGTTTTTT. This codes for CASSPGSGNTGELFF.